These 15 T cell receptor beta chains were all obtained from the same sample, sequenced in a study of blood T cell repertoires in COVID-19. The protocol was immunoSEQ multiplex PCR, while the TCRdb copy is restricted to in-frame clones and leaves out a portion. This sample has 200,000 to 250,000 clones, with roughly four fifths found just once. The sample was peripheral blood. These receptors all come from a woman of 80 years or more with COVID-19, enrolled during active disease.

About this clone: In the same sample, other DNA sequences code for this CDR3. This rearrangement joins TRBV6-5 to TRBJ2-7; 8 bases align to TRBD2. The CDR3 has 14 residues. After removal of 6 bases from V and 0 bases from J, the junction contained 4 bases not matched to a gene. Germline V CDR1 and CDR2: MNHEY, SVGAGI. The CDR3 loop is CASRLAGSSYEQYF. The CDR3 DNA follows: TGTGCCAGCAGATTAGCGGGGAGCTCCTACGAGCAGTACTTC.

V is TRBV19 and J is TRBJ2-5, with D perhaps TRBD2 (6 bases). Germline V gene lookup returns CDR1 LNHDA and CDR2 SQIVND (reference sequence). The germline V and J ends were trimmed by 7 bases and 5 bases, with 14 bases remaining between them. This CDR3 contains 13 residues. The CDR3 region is CASTKTGAETQYF. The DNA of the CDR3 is TGTGCCAGTACAAAGACGGGAGCGGAGACCCAGTACTTC.

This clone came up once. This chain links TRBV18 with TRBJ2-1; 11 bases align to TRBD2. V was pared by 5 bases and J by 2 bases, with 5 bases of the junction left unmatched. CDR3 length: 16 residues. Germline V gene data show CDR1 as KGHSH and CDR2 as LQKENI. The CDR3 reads CASSSRLAGTYNEQFF. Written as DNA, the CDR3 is TGTGCCAGCTCATCAAGACTAGCGGGGACCTACAATGAGCAGTTCTTC. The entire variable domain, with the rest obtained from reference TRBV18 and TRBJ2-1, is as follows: NAGVMQNPRHLVRRRGQEARLRCSPMKGHSHVYWYRQLPEEGLKFMVYLQKENIIDESGMPKERFSAEFPKEGPSILRIQQVVRGDSAAYFCASSSRLAGTYNEQFFGPGTRLTVL.

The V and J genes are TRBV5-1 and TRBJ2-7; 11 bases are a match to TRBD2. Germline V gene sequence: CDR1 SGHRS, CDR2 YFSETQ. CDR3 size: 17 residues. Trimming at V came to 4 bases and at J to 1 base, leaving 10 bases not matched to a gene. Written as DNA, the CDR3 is TGCGCCAGCAGCCCGGCCCTCCTAGCGGGGGGATCCTACGAGCAGTACTTC. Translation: CASSPALLAGGSYEQYF.

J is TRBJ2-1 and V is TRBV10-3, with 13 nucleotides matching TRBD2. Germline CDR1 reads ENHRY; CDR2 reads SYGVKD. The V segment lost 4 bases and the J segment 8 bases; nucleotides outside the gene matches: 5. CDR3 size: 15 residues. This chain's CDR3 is CAISARTSGSDEQFF. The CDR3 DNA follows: TGTGCCATCAGTGCCAGGACTAGCGGGAGCGATGAGCAGTTCTTC.

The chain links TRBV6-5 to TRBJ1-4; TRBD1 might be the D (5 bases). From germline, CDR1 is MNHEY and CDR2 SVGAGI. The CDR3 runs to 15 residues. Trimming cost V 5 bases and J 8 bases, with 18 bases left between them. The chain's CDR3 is CASSPRRGEGEKLFF. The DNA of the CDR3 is TGTGCCAGCAGTCCCCGGAGGGGAGAAGGGGAAAAACTGTTTTTT.

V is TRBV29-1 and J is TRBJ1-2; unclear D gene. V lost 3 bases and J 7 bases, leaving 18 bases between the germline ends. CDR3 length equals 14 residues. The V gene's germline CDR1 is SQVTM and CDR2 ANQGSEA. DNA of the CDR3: TGCAGCGTTGATGGGGTTGGAGGAGTGTCTGGCTACACCTTC. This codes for CSVDGVGGVSGYTF.

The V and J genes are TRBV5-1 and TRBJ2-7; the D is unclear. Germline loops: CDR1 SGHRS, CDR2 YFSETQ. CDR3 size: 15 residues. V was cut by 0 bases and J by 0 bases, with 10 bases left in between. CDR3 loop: CASSLGGLLSYEQYF. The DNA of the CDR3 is TGCGCCAGCAGCTTGGGCGGCCTCCTCTCCTACGAGCAGTACTTC.

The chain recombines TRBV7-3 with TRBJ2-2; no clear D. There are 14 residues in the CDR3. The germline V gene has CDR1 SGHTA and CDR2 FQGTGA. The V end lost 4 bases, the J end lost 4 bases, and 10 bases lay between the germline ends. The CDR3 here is CASSWAFSTGELFF. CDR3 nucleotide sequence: TGTGCCAGCAGCTGGGCCTTTAGCACCGGGGAGCTGTTTTTT.

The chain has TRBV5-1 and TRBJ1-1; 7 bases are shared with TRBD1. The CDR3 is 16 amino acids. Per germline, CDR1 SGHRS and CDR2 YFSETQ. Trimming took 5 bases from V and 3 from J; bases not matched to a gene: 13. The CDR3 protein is CASSSRAGGLDTEAFF. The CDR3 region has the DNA TGCGCCAGCAGTTCCAGGGCAGGGGGGCTGGACACTGAAGCTTTCTTT. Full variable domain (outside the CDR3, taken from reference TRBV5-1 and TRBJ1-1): KAGVTQTPRYLIKTRGQQVTLSCSPISGHRSVSWYQQTPGQGLQFLFEYFSETQRNKGNFPGRFSGRQFSNSRSEMNVSTLELGDSALYLCASSSRAGGLDTEAFFGQGTRLTVV.

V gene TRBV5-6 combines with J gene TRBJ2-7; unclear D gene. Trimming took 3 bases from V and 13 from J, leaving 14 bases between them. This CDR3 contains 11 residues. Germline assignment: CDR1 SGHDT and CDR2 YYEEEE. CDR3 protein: CASSSPQIQYF. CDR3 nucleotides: TGTGCCAGCAGCTCGCCTCAGATACAATACTTC.

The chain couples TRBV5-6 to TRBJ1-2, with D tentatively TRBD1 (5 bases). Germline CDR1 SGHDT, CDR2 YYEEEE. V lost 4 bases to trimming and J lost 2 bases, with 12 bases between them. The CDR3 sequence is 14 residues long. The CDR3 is CASSPSGVNYGYTF. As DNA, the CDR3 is TGTGCCAGCAGCCCGTCGGGGGTAAACTATGGCTACACCTTC.

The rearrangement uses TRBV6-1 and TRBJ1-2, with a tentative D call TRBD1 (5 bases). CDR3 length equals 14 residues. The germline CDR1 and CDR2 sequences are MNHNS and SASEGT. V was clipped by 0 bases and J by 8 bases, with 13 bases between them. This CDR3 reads CASSEAGAQEGYTF. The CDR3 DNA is TGTGCCAGCAGTGAAGCAGGGGCCCAGGAGGGCTACACCTTC.

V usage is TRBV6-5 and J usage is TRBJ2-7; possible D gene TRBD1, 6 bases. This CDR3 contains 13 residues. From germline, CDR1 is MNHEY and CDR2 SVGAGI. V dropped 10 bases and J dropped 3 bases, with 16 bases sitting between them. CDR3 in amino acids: CAIEQGGIYEQYF. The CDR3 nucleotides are TGTGCCATCGAGCAAGGGGGAATCTACGAGCAGTACTTC.

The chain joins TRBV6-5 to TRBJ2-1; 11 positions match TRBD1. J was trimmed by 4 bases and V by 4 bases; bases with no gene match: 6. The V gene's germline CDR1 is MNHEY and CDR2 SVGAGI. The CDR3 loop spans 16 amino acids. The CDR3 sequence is CASSSRTGGAYNEQFF. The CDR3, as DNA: TGTGCCAGCAGTTCCAGGACAGGGGGCGCATACAATGAGCAGTTCTTC.